Described below is a single T cell receptor (beta chain) sequence and its context. The junction departs from the called germline gene at one end, perhaps through a read error. This CDR3 comprises 15 residues. Germline V CDR1 and CDR2: WSHSY, SAAADI. This sample is drawn from a study of tumor and adjacent non-tumor tissue in lung cancer. Study-wide background: Histology: about a dozen adenocarcinoma, a couple of squamous cell carcinoma, 1 small cell lung cancer. Stage I to III disease affected ten to eleven men and about 5 women aged roughly 31 to 85. On average, productive TCRbeta reads reached roughly 3.9 million per sample.

This sample's RNA came from whole unsorted tissue. This non-tumor lung sample came from over 3 cm beyond the tumor edge. Chemotherapy-naive patients with new lung cancer underwent thoracic surgery in China, August–November 2014. The library came from three nested PCR rounds adapted from ARM-PCR protocols. TCRdb processed the multiplex PCR reads anew with MiXCR; each CDR3 protein has one entry. The profile covers about 86,000 distinct CDR3 sequences, with roughly 77% appearing a single time and about a fifth taken by the ten largest. The specimen sequenced was distant non-tumor lung tissue. The rearrangement links TRBV10-2 to TRBJ2-3; no reliable D call. The sequence came from a woman aged 50 to 60 with non-small cell lung cancer. The CDR3 bases are TGCGCCAACAGTGACCAGCGCAGAGACAAAGATACGCAGTATTTT. It specifies CANSDQRRDKDTQYF.